The clone carrying this TCR beta chain appeared many times. Its antigen is unknown. The study included ophthalmopathy patients with Clinical Activity Score at least 3, NOSPECS grade at least 4 and duration under 3 months. This sample holds PBMCs from less than 13 ml fresh peripheral blood. J was trimmed by 2 bases and V by 3 bases; bases with no gene match: 10. The CDR3 is 15 amino acids. Germline CDR1 is DFQATT and CDR2 is SNEGSKA (reference sequence). RNA transcripts were the template for amplifying TCR beta CDR3 regions. The primer set for the first-round RT-PCR of the TCR CDR3 was HTBI. TCRdb reprocessed the multiplex PCR reads with MiXCR, giving one entry per CDR3 protein. The data contain nearly 600,000 distinct CDR3 sequences, 13% to 15% of them singletons. This record comes from a study of T cells in Graves' hyperthyroidism and ophthalmopathy. Study findings and constraints: Researchers found most expanded thyroid clonotypes above 0.001 in blood as well. The model identified upcoming ophthalmopathy a median about 6.5 months ahead of onset.

The source is a young woman with Graves' ophthalmopathy. Sequenced: blood. V gene TRBV20-1 combines with J gene TRBJ2-7; TRBD1 agrees at 7 bases. The CDR3 region is CSASNPQGDPYEQYF. In DNA, the CDR3 is TGCAGTGCTAGTAACCCCCAGGGGGATCCCTACGAGCAGTACTTC.